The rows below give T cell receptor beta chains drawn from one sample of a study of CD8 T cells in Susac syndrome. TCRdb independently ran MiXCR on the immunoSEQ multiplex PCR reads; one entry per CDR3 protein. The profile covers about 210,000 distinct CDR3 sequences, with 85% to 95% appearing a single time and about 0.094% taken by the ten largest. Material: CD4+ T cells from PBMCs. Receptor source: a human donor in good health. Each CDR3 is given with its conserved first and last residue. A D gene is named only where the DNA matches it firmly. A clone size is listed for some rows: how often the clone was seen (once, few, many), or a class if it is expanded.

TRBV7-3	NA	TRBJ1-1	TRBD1	CASQGANTEAFF	TGTGCCAGCCAGGGGGCAAACACTGAAGCTTTCTTT
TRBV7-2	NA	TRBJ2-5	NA	CASSLVSWETQYF	TGTGCCAGCAGCTTAGTGTCGTGGGAGACCCAGTACTTC
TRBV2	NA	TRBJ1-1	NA	CASSVENTEAFF	TGTGCCAGCAGTGTGGAGAACACTGAAGCTTTCTTT
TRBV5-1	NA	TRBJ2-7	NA	CASSFPEQGYEQYF	TGCGCCAGCAGCTTTCCCGAACAGGGCTACGAGCAGTACTTC
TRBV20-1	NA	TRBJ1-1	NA	CSAIFTGTEAFF	TGCAGTGCCATTTTCACAGGGACTGAAGCTTTCTTT
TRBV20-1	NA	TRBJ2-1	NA	CSARRDSSSYNEQFF	TGCAGTGCTAGACGTGATTCAAGCTCCTACAATGAGCAGTTCTTC
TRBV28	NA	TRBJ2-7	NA	CASSSAGDEQYF	TGTGCCAGCAGCTCGGCAGGGGACGAGCAGTACTTC
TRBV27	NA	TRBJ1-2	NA	CASAGPRGNYGYTF	TGTGCCAGCGCCGGACCCCGTGGAAACTATGGCTACACCTTC
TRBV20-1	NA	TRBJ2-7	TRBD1	CSAPPTGTGSHEQYF	TGCAGTGCTCCCCCTACCGGGACAGGGTCCCACGAGCAGTACTTC
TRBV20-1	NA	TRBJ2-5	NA	CSARSVQETQYF	TGCAGTGCTAGATCTGTCCAAGAGACCCAGTACTTC
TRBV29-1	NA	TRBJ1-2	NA	CSVAFRQSIGYTF	TGCAGCGTTGCCTTTCGCCAGTCAATAGGCTACACCTTC
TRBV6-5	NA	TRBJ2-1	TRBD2	CASSYLAGDLGEQFF	TGTGCCAGCAGCTATCTAGCGGGAGATCTGGGTGAGCAGTTCTTC
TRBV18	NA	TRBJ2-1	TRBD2	CASSPGGAIHEQFF	TGTGCCAGCTCACCCGGGGGGGCCATCCATGAGCAGTTCTTC
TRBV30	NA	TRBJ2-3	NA	CAWSRQQDTQYF	TGTGCCTGGAGTAGGCAGCAAGATACGCAGTATTTT
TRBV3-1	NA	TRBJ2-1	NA	CASSQVRRTYNEQFF	TGTGCCAGCAGCCAAGTGAGGAGAACGTACAATGAGCAGTTCTTC
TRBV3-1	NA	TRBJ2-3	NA	CASSQVLGTADTQYF	TGTGCCAGCAGCCAAGTACTAGGCACGGCAGATACGCAGTATTTT
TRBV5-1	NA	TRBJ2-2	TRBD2	CASTLGTSFTGELFF	TGCGCCAGCACCCTCGGGACTAGCTTCACCGGGGAGCTGTTTTTT
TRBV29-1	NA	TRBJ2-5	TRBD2	CSVVSGLAGGQQETQYF	TGCAGCGTTGTATCGGGACTAGCGGGAGGGCAACAAGAGACCCAGTACTTC
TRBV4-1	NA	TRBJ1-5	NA	CASSLRPGQVNQPQHF	TGCGCCAGCAGCTTACGTCCGGGACAAGTCAATCAGCCCCAGCATTTT
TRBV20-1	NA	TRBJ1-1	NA	CSARDHNGQGRGWNTEAFF	TGCAGTGCTAGAGATCACAACGGGCAGGGACGGGGTTGGAACACTGAAGCTTTCTTT
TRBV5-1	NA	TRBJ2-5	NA	CASSLVGRQETQYF	TGCGCCAGCAGCTTGGTTGGCAGACAAGAGACCCAGTACTTC
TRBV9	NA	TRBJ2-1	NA	CASSVSDGSYNEQFF	TGTGCCAGCAGCGTTAGCGATGGCTCCTACAATGAGCAGTTCTTC
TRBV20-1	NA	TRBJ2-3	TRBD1	CSAASGQGGTDTQYF	TGCAGTGCCGCCAGCGGACAGGGTGGCACAGATACGCAGTATTTT
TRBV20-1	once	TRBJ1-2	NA	CSALTARGYTF	TGCAGTGCACTGACAGCGAGAGGCTACACCTTC
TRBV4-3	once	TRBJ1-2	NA	CASSQDPGQDYGYTF	TGCGCCAGCAGCCAAGATCCGGGGCAGGACTATGGCTACACCTTC
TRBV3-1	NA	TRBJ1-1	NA	CASSQEFGTDLNTEAFF	TGTGCCAGCAGCCAAGAGTTCGGGACGGATTTGAACACTGAAGCTTTCTTT
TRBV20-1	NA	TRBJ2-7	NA	CSARGFYEQYF	TGCAGTGCTAGAGGGTTTTACGAGCAGTACTTC
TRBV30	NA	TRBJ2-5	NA	CAWSPNFQETQYF	TGTGCCTGGAGTCCGAATTTCCAAGAGACCCAGTACTTC
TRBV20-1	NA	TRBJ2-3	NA	CSATLSTDTQYF	TGCAGTGCTACCCTGAGCACAGATACGCAGTATTTT
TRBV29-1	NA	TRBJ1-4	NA	CSVGLTNEKLFF	TGCAGCGTTGGGCTTACTAATGAAAAACTGTTTTTT
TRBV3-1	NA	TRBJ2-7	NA	CASSQAGYYEQYF	TGTGCCAGCAGCCAAGCGGGCTACTACGAGCAGTACTTC
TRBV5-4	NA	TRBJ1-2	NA	CASSLERANYGYTF	TGTGCCAGCAGCTTGGAACGGGCCAACTATGGCTACACCTTC
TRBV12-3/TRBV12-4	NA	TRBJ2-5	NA	CASSLMGQETQYF	TGTGCCAGCAGTTTAATGGGCCAAGAGACCCAGTACTTC
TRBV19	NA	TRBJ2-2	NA	CASMVGVGRTGELFF	TGTGCCAGTATGGTTGGTGTCGGGCGCACCGGGGAGCTGTTTTTT
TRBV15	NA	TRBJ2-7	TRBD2	CATSRSGTSGGYSYEQYF	TGTGCCACCAGCAGATCCGGGACTAGCGGGGGTTACTCCTACGAGCAGTACTTC
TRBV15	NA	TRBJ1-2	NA	CATSRDRGGYTF	TGTGCCACCAGCAGAGATCGTGGAGGCTACACCTTC
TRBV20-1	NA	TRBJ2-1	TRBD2	CSAREGSVDYNEQFF	TGCAGTGCTCGGGAGGGTAGCGTTGACTACAATGAGCAGTTCTTC
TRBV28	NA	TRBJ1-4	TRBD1	CASSFGNRGFNEKLFF	TGTGCCAGCAGTTTCGGAAACAGGGGATTTAATGAAAAACTGTTTTTT
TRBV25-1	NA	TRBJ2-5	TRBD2	CASSQPGSGVETQYF	TGTGCCAGCAGTCAACCGGGAAGCGGGGTGGAGACCCAGTACTTC
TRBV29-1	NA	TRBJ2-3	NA	CSVGTSTDTQYF	TGCAGCGTAGGGACTAGCACAGATACGCAGTATTTT
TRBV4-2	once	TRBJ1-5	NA	CASSQDHNQPQHF	TGTGCCAGCAGCCAAGATCACAATCAGCCCCAGCATTTT
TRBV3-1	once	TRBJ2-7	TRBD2	CASSHATSWAYEQYF	TGTGCCAGCAGCCATGCGACTAGCTGGGCCTACGAGCAGTACTTC
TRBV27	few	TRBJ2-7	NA	CASSSVGGEQYF	TGTGCCAGCAGTTCCGTTGGGGGGGAGCAGTACTTC
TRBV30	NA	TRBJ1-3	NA	CAWSPLRRTGNTIYF	TGTGCCTGGAGTCCTCTCCGGCGGACTGGAAACACCATATATTTT
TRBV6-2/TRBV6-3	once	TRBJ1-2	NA	CAVGPFGYTF	TGTGCCGTCGGCCCGTTTGGCTACACCTTC
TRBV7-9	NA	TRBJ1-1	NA	CASNWGRRAGAISEAFF	TGTGCCAGCAACTGGGGGCGGAGAGCAGGCGCAATATCTGAAGCTTTCTTT
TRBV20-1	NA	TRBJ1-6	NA	CSAIHAEAQGSPLHF	TGCAGTGCTATCCACGCGGAAGCACAGGGTTCACCCCTCCACTTT
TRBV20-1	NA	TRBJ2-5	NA	CSATRNQETQYF	TGCAGTGCTACCCGGAACCAAGAGACCCAGTACTTC
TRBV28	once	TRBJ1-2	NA	CASRRTASSYTF	TGTGCCAGCAGAAGGACAGCCTCAAGTTACACCTTC
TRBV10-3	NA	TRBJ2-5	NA	CAISVGGPETQYF	TGTGCCATCAGTGTGGGGGGGCCGGAGACCCAGTACTTC